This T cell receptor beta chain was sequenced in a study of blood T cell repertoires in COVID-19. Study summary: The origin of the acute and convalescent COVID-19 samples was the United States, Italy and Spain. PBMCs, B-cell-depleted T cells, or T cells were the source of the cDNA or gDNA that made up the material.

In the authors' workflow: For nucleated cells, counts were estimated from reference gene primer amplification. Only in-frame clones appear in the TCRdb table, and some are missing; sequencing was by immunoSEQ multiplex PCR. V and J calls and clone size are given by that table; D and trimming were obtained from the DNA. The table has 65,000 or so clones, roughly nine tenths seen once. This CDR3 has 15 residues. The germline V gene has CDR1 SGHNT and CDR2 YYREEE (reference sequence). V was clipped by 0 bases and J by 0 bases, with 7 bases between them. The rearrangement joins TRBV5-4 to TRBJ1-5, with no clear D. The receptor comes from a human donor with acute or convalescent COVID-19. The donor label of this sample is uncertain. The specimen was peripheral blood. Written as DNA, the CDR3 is TGTGCCAGCAGCTTGGGTCGGGATAGCAATCAGCCCCAGCATTTT. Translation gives CASSLGRDSNQPQHF.